The 8 T cell receptor beta chains in this list originate from one sample, sequenced in a study of blood T cell repertoires in COVID-19. Libraries were prepared by immunoSEQ multiplex PCR; TCRdb keeps only in-frame clonotypes and omits some of them. The sample holds more than 300,000 clones, approximately 87% seen once. The sequenced sample was peripheral blood. These TCRs come from a young woman with COVID-19, enrolled during active disease.

This rearrangement joins TRBV29-1 to TRBJ2-7; D perhaps matches TRBD1 (5 bases). CDR3 length: 15 residues. Germline assignment: CDR1 SQVTM and CDR2 ANQGSEA. Trimming shortened V by 2 bases and J by 3 bases, and 17 bases separated the two germline ends. CDR3 bases: TGCAGCGTTGAAAGTGGGGCAGGCGACCTCTACGAGCAGTACTTC. Its protein product is CSVESGAGDLYEQYF.

The chain recombines TRBV7-8 with TRBJ2-1; 9 positions agree with TRBD1. In germline, CDR1 is SGHVS, CDR2 FQNEAQ. The CDR3 runs to 15 residues. Losses at the gene ends were 3 bases for V and 7 bases for J; bases not matched to a gene: 7. The DNA for the CDR3 is TGTGCCAGCAGCTTTTCCGGGACAGGGATTAATGAGCAGTTCTTC. It is translated as CASSFSGTGINEQFF.

The CDR3 region is CASSQEPLTANYGYTF. CDR3 bases: TGCGCCAGCAGCCAAGAACCGTTAACAGCTAACTATGGCTACACCTTC. V is TRBV4-1 and J is TRBJ1-2; D unclear. The CDR3 loop spans 16 amino acids. V was pared by 0 bases and J by 0 bases, with 11 bases between. Germline V lookup: CDR1 MGHRA, CDR2 YSYEKL.

The V call is TRBV7-9, the J call TRBJ2-2; D may be TRBD2 (6 bases). The CDR3 totals 19 residues. Germline V gene data show CDR1 as SEHNR and CDR2 as FQNEAQ (reference sequence). V dropped 6 bases and J dropped 1 base, with 24 bases sitting between them. The CDR3 bases are TGTGCCAGCAGTCTCGAGGGCGGGATCAACTCCTTGAACACCGGGGAGCTGTTTTTT. This codes for CASSLEGGINSLNTGELFF.

The chain links TRBV30 to TRBJ1-5; D is possibly TRBD1 (6 bases). Trimming took off 2 bases at V and 2 bases at J, with 10 bases between the two ends. CDR1 and CDR2 (germline): GTSNPN, SVGIG (reference sequence). This CDR3 spans 14 amino acids. Written as DNA, the CDR3 is TGTGCCTGGAGTCGAGGGGGAGGCAATCAGCCCCAGCATTTT. This codes for CAWSRGGGNQPQHF.

The chain couples TRBV30 to TRBJ1-5; 8 bases align to TRBD1. The CDR3 length is 15 residues. The germline gives CDR1 GTSNPN, CDR2 SVGIG (reference sequence). The V gene end was trimmed by 3 bases and the J gene end by 2 bases; junction bases not matched to a gene: 6. CDR3 amino acids: CAWSLTTGGNQPQHF. The CDR3 coding sequence is TGTGCCTGGAGCCTAACGACAGGGGGCAATCAGCCCCAGCATTTT.

This sequence joins TRBV12-3 or TRBV12-4 and TRBJ1-4, with unresolved D. This CDR3 is built from 13 residues. V dropped 1 base and J dropped 7 bases, with 7 bases sitting between them. The CDR3 reads CASSLGGSEKLFF. Here the CDR3 DNA reads TGTGCCAGCAGTTTAGGAGGGAGTGAAAAACTGTTTTTT.

The chain joins TRBV28 to TRBJ2-5; TRBD2 aligns across 8 bases. V lost 4 bases, J lost 6 bases, and 7 bases stayed unmatched. This CDR3 region has 14 residues. Germline CDR1 is MDHEN and CDR2 is SYDVKM. The CDR3: CASSSAGETQTQYF. CDR3 DNA sequence: TGTGCCAGCAGTTCAGCGGGAGAAACCCAGACCCAGTACTTC.